These 9 T cell receptor beta chains were all obtained from the same sample, sequenced in a study of technical replicates of blood from a few donors (dated by TCRdb to 2016 to 2017). To prepare the library, the immunoSEQ multiplex PCR assay was applied. This is the immuneACCESS table as TCRdb keeps it, with only in-frame sequences that have V and J called. A part of the clones is gone; compared with another copy, unresolved V genes explain less than half, and the rest is unexplained. The sample records approximately 79,000 clones, about 96% of which are singletons. The ten largest clones capture approximately 0.32% of the sample. Sequenced: T cells isolated from PBMCs. All receptors come from a human donor in good health.

V and J are TRBV5-6 and TRBJ2-1; 10 bases line up with TRBD1. The CDR3 totals 16 residues. Germline trimming cut 3 bases from V and 7 bases from J; bases unmatched to any gene: 10. Per germline, CDR1 SGHDT and CDR2 YYEEEE. CDR3 sequence reads: CASSSIGQGGMNEQFF. CDR3 nucleotides: TGTGCCAGCAGCTCGATCGGACAGGGGGGTATGAATGAGCAGTTCTTC.

The CDR3 DNA reads as TGTGCCAGCAGTTTATCAGGGAGGGGCGGCAATCAGCCCCAGCATTTT. Protein product: CASSLSGRGGNQPQHF. The chain is built from TRBV27 and TRBJ1-5, with a weak D call TRBD1 (5 bases). The CDR3 sequence is 16 residues long. The V gene lost 0 bases and the J gene lost 2 bases, with 11 bases spanning the gap. Germline assignment: CDR1 MNHEY and CDR2 SMNVEV (reference sequence).

The chain joins TRBV6-6 to TRBJ2-3, with D possibly TRBD2 on 6 matching bases. Germline CDR1 reads MNHNY; CDR2 reads SVGAGI (reference sequence). Trimming left V 5 bases short and J 4 bases short, with 16 bases between. This CDR3 region has 15 residues. DNA for the CDR3: TGTGCCAGCAGTGGGCGGGGAATAGGGTCAGATACGCAGTATTTT. Translated, it gives CASSGRGIGSDTQYF.

The chain links TRBV9 to TRBJ1-1; D unclear. CDR3 length: 14 amino acids. Germline V gene lookup returns CDR1 SGDLS and CDR2 YYNGEE. Trimming removed 2 bases from V and 1 base from J, with 9 bases in between. The CDR3 bases are TGTGCCAGCAGCGTCCCGCCAGAGAACACTGAAGCTTTCTTT. The encoded protein is CASSVPPENTEAFF.

The chain combines TRBV6-1 with TRBJ2-7; the match to TRBD2 covers 9 bases. This CDR3 has 14 amino acids. After removal of 8 bases from V and 2 bases from J, the junction contained 7 bases not matched to a gene. CDR1 and CDR2 from the germline V gene are MNHNS and SASEGT. The DNA for the CDR3 is TGTGCCAGCCGCTTGCAGCGGGAGGCCTACGAGCAGTACTTC. It translates to CASRLQREAYEQYF.

The CDR3 coding sequence is TGCAGCGTTCTTTCGGGGGTCGGTGAAGCTTTCTTT. It yields the protein CSVLSGVGEAFF. The chain uses TRBV29-1 and TRBJ1-1; possible D gene TRBD1, 5 bases. With 5 bases removed from V and 7 bases from J, the gap between germline ends came to 14 bases. Germline CDR1 SQVTM, CDR2 ANQGSEA. The CDR3 runs to 12 residues.

V gene TRBV6-1 combines with J gene TRBJ2-1; TRBD1 agrees at 9 bases. The V gene's germline CDR1 is MNHNS and CDR2 SASEGT. CDR3 length: 14 residues. Trimming took 10 bases from V and 7 from J; bases not matched to a gene: 11. CDR3 in DNA: TGTGCCAACGGACAGGGGAGGTACCAGAATGAGCAGTTCTTC. This translates into CANGQGRYQNEQFF.

This clone appeared once. The chain recombines TRBV28 with TRBJ2-7; 8 nucleotides agree with TRBD1. Germline CDR1 and CDR2: MDHEN and SYDVKM. The ends lost 5 bases at V and 4 bases at J; junction bases unmatched: 4. The CDR3 covers 13 residues. The CDR3 reads CASSGDRGYEQYF. The CDR3 bases are TGTGCCAGCAGTGGAGACAGGGGATACGAGCAGTACTTC.

The chain has TRBV28 and TRBJ1-4, with 9 bases that match TRBD1. The V segment lost 6 bases and the J segment 8 bases; nucleotides outside the gene matches: 13. The CDR3 runs to 16 residues. CDR1 is MDHEN and CDR2 is SYDVKM in the germline V gene. The CDR3 DNA follows: TGTGCCAGCAGGCCTCGGGACAGGGCGGGTTGGGAAAAACTGTTTTTT. Translating gives CASRPRDRAGWEKLFF. The entire variable domain, with the rest obtained from reference TRBV28 and TRBJ1-4, is as follows: DVKVTQSSRYLVKRTGEKVFLECVQDMDHENMFWYRQDPGLGLRLIYFSYDVKMKEKGDIPEGYSVSREKKERFSLILESASTNQTSMYLCASRPRDRAGWEKLFFGSGTQLSVL.